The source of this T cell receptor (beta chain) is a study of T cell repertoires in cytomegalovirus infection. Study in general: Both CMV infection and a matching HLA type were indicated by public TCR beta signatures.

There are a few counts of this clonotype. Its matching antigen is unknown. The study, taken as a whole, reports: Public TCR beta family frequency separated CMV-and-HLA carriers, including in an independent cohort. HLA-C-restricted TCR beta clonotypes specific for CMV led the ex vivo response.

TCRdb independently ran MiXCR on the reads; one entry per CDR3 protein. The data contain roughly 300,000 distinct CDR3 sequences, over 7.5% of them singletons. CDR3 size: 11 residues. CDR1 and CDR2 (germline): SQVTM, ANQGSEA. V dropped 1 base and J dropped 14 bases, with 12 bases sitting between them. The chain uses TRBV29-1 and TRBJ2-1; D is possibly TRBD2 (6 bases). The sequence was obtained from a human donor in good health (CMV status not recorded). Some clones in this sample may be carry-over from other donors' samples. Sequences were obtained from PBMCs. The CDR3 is CSVEAWGVKFF. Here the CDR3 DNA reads TGCAGCGTTGAAGCCTGGGGGGTGAAGTTCTTC.